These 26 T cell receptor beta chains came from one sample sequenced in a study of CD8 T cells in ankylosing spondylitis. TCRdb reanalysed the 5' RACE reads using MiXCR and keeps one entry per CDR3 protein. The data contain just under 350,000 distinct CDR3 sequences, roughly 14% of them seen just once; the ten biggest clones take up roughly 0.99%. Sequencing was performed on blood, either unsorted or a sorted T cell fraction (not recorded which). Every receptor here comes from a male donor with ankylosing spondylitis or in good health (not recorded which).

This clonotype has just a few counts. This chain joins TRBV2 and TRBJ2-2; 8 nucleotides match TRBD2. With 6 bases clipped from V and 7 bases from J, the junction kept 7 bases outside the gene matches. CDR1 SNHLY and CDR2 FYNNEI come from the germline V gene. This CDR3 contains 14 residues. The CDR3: CASSVKREHGELFF. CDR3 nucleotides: TGTGCCAGCAGCGTAAAGCGGGAGCACGGGGAGCTGTTTTTT. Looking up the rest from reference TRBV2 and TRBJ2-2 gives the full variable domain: EPEVTQTPSHQVTQMGQEVILRCVPISNHLYFYWYRQILGQKVEFLVSFYNNEISEKSEIFDDQFSVERPDGSNFTLKIRSTKLEDSAMYFCASSVKREHGELFFGEGSRLTVL.

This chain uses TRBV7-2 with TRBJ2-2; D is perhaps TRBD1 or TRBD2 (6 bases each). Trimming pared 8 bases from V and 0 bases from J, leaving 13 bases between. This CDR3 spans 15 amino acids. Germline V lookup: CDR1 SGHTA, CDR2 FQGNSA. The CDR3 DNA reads TGTGCCAGCCGCGACGGGGGCCCGAACACCGGGGAGCTGTTTTTT. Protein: CASRDGGPNTGELFF.

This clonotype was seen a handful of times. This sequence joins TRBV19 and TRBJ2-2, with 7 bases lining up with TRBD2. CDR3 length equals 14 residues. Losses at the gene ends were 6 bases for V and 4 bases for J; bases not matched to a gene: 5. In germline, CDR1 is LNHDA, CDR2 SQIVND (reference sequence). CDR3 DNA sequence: TGTGCCAGTAGGCCAGCGGGGTCCACCGGGGAGCTGTTTTTT. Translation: CASRPAGSTGELFF.

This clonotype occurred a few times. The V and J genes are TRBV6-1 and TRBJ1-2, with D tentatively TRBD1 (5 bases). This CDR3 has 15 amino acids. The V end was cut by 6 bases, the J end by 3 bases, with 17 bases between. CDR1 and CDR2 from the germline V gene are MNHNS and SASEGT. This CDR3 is CASRGQGGGDYGYTF. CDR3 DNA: TGTGCCAGCAGGGGGCAGGGAGGAGGAGACTATGGCTACACCTTC.

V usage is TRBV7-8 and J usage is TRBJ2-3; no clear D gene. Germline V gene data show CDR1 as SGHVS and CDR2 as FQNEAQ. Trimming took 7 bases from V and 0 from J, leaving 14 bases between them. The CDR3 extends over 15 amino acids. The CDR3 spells CASTPRERSTDTQYF. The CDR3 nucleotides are TGTGCCAGCACACCTCGAGAGCGAAGCACAGATACGCAGTATTTT.

The DNA for the CDR3 is TGCAGTGCTAGAGATCGGACAGGTTATAACGAGCAGTACTTC. Translating it yields CSARDRTGYNEQYF. The rearrangement joins TRBV20-1 to TRBJ2-7; 7 bases agree with TRBD1. CDR1 and CDR2 from the germline V gene are DFQATT and SNEGSKA (reference sequence). After removal of 0 bases from V and 5 bases from J, the junction contained 7 bases not matched to a gene. The CDR3 is 14 amino acids.

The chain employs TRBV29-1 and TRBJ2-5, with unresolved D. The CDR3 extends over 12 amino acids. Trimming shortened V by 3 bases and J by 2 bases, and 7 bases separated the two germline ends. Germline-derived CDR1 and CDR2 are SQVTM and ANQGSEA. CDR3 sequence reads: CSVDLQQETQYF. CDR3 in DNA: TGCAGCGTTGATTTACAGCAAGAGACCCAGTACTTC.

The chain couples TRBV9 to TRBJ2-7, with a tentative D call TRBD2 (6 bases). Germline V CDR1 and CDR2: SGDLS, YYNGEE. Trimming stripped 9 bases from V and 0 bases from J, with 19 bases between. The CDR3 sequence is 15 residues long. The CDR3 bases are TGTGCCACCTGGGGGGTTGGTGGCAGCTCCTACGAGCAGTACTTC. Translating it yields CATWGVGGSSYEQYF.

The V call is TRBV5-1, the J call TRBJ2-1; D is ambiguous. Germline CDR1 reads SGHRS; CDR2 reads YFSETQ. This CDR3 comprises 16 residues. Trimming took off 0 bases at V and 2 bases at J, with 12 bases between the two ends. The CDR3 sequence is CASSLDRDPPYNEQFF. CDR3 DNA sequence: TGCGCCAGCAGCTTGGACCGCGACCCGCCCTACAATGAGCAGTTCTTC.

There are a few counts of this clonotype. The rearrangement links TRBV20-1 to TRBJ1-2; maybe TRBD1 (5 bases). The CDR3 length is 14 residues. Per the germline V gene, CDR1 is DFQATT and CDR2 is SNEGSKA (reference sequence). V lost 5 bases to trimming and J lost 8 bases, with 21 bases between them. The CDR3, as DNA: TGCAGTGCTTTTTCTCGGGACGGCCGAGGGGGCTACACCTTC. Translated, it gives CSAFSRDGRGGYTF.

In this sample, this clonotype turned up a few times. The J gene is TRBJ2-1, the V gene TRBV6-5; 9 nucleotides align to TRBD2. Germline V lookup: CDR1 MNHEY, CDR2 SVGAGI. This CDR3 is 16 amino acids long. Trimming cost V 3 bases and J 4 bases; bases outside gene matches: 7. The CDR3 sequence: CASSYASGTGYNEQFF. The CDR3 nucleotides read TGTGCCAGCAGTTATGCTAGCGGGACCGGTTACAATGAGCAGTTCTTC.

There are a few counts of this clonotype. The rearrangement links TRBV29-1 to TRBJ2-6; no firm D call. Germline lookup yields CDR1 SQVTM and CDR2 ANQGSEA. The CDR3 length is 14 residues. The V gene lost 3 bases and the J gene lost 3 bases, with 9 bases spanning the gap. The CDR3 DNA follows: TGCAGCGTTGAGGCTCCCGTTGGGGCCAACGTCCTGACTTTC. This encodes CSVEAPVGANVLTF.

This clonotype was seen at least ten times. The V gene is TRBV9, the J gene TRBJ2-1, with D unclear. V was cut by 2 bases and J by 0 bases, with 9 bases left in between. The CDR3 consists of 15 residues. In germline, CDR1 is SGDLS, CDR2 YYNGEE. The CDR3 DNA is TGTGCCAGCAGCGTCCGGGTTAGCTCCTACAATGAGCAGTTCTTC. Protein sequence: CASSVRVSSYNEQFF. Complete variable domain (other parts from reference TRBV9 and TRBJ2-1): DSGVTQTPKHLITATGQRVTLRCSPRSGDLSVYWYQQSLDQGLQFLIQYYNGEERAKGNILERFSAQQFPDLHSELNLSSLELGDSALYFCASSVRVSSYNEQFFGPGTRLTVL.

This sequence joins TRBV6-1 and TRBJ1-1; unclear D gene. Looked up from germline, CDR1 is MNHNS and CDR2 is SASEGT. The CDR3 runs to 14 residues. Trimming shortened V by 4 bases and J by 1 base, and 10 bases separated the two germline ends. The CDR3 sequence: CASSAGLGNTEAFF. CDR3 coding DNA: TGTGCCAGCAGTGCCGGACTGGGGAACACTGAAGCTTTCTTT.

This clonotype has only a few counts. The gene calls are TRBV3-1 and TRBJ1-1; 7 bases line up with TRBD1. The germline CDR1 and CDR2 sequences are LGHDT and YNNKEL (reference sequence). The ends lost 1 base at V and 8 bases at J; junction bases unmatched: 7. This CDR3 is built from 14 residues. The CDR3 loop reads CASSQGTGASEAFF. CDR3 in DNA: TGTGCCAGCAGCCAAGGTACAGGGGCCTCGGAAGCTTTCTTT.

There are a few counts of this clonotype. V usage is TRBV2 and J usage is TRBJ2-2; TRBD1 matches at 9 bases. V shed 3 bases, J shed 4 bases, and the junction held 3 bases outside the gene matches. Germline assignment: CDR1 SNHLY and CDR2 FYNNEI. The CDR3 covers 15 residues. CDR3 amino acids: CASSEGQGRTGELFF. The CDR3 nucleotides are TGTGCCAGCAGTGAGGGACAGGGACGCACCGGGGAGCTGTTTTTT.

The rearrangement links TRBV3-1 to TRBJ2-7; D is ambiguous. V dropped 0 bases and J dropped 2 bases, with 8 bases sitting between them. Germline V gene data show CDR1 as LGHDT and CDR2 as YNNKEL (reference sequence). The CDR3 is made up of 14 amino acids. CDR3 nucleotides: TGTGCCAGCAGCCAAGATTACCTTCCCTACGAGCAGTACTTC. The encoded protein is CASSQDYLPYEQYF.

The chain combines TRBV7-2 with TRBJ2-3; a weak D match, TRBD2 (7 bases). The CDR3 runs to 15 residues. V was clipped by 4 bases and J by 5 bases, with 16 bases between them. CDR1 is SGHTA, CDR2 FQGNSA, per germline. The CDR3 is CASSSHGGRIDTQYF. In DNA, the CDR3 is TGTGCCAGCAGCTCGCACGGGGGGCGCATAGATACGCAGTATTTT.

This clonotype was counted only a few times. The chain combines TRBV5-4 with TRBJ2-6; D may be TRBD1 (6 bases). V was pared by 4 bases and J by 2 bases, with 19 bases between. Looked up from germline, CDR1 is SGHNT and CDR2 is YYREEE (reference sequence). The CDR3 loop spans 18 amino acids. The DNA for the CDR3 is TGTGCCAGCAGCGCATTAAACCCGACAGGAACTGGGGCCAACGTCCTGACTTTC. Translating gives CASSALNPTGTGANVLTF.

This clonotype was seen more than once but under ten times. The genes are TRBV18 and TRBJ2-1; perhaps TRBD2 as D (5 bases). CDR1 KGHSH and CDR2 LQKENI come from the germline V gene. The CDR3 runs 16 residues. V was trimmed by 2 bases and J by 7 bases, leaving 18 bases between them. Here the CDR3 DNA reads TGTGCCAGCTCACCAACGGCGGGTACCAGAGGGAATGAGCAGTTCTTC. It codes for CASSPTAGTRGNEQFF.

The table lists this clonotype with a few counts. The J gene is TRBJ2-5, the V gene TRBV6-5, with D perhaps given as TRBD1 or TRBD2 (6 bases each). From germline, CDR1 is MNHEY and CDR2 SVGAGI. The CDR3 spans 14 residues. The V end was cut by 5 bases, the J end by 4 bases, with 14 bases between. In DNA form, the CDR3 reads TGTGCCAGCAGTCACGAGGGGGGAGGAGAGACCCAGTACTTC. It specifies CASSHEGGGETQYF.

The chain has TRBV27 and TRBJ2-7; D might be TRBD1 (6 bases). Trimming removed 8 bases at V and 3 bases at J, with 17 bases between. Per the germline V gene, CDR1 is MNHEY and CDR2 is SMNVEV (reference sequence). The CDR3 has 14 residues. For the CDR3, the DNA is TGTGCCAGCGGGTTCCAGGGGCCAAACTACGAGCAGTACTTC. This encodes CASGFQGPNYEQYF.

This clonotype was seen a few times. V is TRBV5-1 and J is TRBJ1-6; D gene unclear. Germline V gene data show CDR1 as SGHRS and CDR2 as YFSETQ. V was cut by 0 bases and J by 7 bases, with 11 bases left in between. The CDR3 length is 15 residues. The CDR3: CASSLEGNGNSPLHF. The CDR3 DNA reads TGCGCCAGCAGCTTGGAGGGTAATGGCAATTCACCCCTCCACTTT.

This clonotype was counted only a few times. The CDR3 is CASSERGTGNADTQYF. CDR3 in DNA: TGTGCCAGCAGTGAGAGAGGTACGGGGAACGCAGATACGCAGTATTTT. J is TRBJ2-3 and V is TRBV2, with D possibly being TRBD2 (5 bases). The V gene's germline CDR1 is SNHLY and CDR2 FYNNEI. The CDR3 runs 16 residues. Deletions cut 3 bases from V and 4 bases from J, with 17 bases between.

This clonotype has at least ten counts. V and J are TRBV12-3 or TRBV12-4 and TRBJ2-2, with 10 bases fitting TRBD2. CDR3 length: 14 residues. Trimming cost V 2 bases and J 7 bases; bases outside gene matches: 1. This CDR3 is CASSLLAGVGELFF. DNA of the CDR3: TGTGCCAGCAGTTTACTAGCGGGAGTCGGGGAGCTGTTTTTT.

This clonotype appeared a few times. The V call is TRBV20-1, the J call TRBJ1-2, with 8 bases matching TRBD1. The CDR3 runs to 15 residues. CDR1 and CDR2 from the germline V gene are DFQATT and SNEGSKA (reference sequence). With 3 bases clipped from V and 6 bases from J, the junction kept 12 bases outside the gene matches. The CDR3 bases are TGCAGTGCTAGGAGGCCCCCGGACAGGGTAAATGGCTACACCTTC. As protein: CSARRPPDRVNGYTF.